This T cell receptor (beta chain) emerged from a study of identifying expanded T cells in peripheral blood. Study-wide points: Across healthy donors, higher total template counts meant significantly greater approximately 2-week count variance.

This table comes from immunoSEQ multiplex PCR, and its TCRdb copy is limited to in-frame clones, with some not included. The sample consists of approximately 110,000 clones, about 89% of them appearing once. A note on this clone: Its antigen is not identified.

In germline, CDR1 is LNHDA, CDR2 SQIVND (reference sequence). This CDR3 contains 12 residues. The ends were cut back, 2 bases at V and 5 bases at J, with 7 bases in the middle. The rearrangement links TRBV19 to TRBJ2-7; unclear D gene. This TCR was recovered from a person aged 18 to 75 in good health. Sequenced material: blood. CDR3 sequence: CASSIPGDEQYF. In DNA form, the CDR3 reads TGTGCCAGTAGTATACCAGGCGACGAGCAGTACTTC.